This TCR beta chain is from a study of cytomegalovirus exposure and HLA in healthy donors. Primers included in the PCR were 60 Vbeta and 13 Jbeta primers. Repertoires were generated with immunoSEQ multiplex PCR, while TCRdb's copy carries only in-frame clones and drops some. The table includes approximately 220,000 clones, roughly 84% detected once. Points on this clone: Its antigen remains unidentified.

In germline, CDR1 is SGHDT, CDR2 YYEEEE. V was clipped by 5 bases and J by 2 bases, with 16 bases between them. The CDR3 extends over 15 amino acids. Study-wide findings and caveats: Cytomegalovirus-associated TCR beta chains were listed, numbering 150 to 200. A later analysis reportedly identified an Asian-associated ancestry cluster as carrying fewer N-insertions than the approximately 730-donor mean.

The chain joins TRBV5-6 to TRBJ1-2; tentatively, D is TRBD1 (6 bases). The source material was PBMCs. The sequence derives from a boy younger than 10 in good health and CMV-seronegative. The CDR3 here is CASRGDRRLNYGYTF. CDR3 DNA: TGTGCCAGCAGGGGAGACAGGCGGCTAAACTATGGCTACACCTTC.